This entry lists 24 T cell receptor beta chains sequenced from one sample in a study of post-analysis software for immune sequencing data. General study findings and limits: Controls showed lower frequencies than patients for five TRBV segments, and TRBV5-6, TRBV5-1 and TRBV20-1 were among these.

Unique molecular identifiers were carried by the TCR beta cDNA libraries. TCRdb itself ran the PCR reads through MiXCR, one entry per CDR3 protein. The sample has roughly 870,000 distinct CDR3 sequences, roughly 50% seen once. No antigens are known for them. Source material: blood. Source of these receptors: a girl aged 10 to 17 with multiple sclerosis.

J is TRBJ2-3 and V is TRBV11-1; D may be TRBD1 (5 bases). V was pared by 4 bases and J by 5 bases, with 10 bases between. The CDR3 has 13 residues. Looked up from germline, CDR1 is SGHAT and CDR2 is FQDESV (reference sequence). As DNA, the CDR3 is TGTGCCAGCAGCTACGGGCAGGGAGATACGCAGTATTTT. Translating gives CASSYGQGDTQYF.

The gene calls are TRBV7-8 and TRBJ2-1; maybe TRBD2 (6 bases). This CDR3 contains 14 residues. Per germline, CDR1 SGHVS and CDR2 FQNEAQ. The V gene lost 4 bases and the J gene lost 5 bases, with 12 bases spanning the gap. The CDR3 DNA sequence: TGTGCCAGCAGCTCGGGAGAGCCGAACAATGAGCAGTTCTTC. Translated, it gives CASSSGEPNNEQFF.

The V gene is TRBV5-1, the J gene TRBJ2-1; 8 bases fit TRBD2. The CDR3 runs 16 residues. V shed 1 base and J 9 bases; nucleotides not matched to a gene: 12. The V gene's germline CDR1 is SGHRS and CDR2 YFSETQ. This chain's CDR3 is CASSLMIAGQYVEQFF. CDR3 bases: TGCGCCAGCAGCTTGATGATAGCGGGGCAGTATGTTGAGCAGTTCTTC.

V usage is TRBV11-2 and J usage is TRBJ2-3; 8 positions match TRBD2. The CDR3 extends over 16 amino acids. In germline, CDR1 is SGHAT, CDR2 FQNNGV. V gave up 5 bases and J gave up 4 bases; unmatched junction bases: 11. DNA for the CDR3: TGTGCCAGCAGCCCACTGGCGGGGGGCACGGCAGATACGCAGTATTTT. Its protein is CASSPLAGGTADTQYF.

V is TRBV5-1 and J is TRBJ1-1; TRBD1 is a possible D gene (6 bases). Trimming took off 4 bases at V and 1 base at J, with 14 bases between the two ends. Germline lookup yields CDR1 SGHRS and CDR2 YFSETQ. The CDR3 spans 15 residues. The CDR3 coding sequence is TGCGCCAGCAGCGAGGGACACCTTAAGAACACTGAAGCTTTCTTT. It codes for CASSEGHLKNTEAFF. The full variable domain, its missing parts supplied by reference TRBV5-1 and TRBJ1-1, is KAGVTQTPRYLIKTRGQQVTLSCSPISGHRSVSWYQQTPGQGLQFLFEYFSETQRNKGNFPGRFSGRQFSNSRSEMNVSTLELGDSALYLCASSEGHLKNTEAFFGQGTRLTVV.

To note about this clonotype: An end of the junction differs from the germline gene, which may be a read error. The CDR3 DNA is TGTGCCAGCAGGCTCCCGGGATCCTACAATGAGCAGTTCTTT. Its translation: CASRLPGSYNEQFF. The genes are TRBV7-2 and TRBJ2-1; D is perhaps TRBD2 (5 bases). Germline V gives CDR1 SGHTA, CDR2 FQGNSA. The CDR3 is made up of 14 amino acids.

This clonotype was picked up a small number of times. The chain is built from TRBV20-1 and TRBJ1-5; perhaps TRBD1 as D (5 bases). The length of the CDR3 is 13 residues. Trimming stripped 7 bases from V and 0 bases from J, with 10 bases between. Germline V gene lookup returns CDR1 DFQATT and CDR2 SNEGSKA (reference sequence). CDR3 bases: TGCAGTGGGGCGGGGGATAGCAATCAGCCCCAGCATTTT. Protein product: CSGAGDSNQPQHF.

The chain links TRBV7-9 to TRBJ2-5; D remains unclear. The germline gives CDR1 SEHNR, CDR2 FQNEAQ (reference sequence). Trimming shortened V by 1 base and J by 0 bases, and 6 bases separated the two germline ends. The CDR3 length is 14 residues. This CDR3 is CASSLDFDQETQYF. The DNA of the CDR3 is TGTGCCAGCAGCTTAGACTTTGACCAAGAGACCCAGTACTTC.

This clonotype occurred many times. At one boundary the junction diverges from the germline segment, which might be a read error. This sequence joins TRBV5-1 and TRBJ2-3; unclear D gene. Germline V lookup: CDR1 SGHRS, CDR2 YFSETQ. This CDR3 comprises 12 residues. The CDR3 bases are TGTGCCAGCAGTTTGACCACAGATACGCAGTATTTT. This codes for CASSLTTDTQYF.

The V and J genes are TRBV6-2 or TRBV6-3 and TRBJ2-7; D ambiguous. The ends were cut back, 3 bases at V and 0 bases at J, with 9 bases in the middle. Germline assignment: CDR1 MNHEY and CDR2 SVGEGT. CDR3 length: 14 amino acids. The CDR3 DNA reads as TGTGCCAGCAGTTATCGACCGAGCTCCTACGAGCAGTACTTC. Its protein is CASSYRPSSYEQYF.

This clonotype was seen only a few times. Here the CDR3 reads CASSPTGPWGLSEQFF. CDR3 DNA: TGTGCCAGCAGTCCGACAGGTCCGTGGGGTCTTAGTGAGCAGTTCTTC. V gene TRBV12-3 or TRBV12-4 combines with J gene TRBJ2-1, with a possible D match to TRBD1 (6 bases). The CDR3 sequence is 16 residues long. V was shortened by 5 bases and J by 9 bases, with 23 bases between the two germline ends.

The CDR3 region is CASNLLGGNTEAFF. Here the CDR3 DNA reads TGTGCCAGCAACCTACTAGGGGGGAACACTGAAGCTTTCTTT. The genes are TRBV6-5 and TRBJ1-1, with D possibly being TRBD1 (6 bases). Deletions cut 7 bases from V and 1 base from J, with 13 bases between. CDR3 size: 14 residues. Germline lookup yields CDR1 MNHEY and CDR2 SVGAGI.

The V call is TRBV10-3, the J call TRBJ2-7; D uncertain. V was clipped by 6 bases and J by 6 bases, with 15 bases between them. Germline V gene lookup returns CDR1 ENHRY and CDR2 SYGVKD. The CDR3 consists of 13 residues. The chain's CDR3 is CAIRDRSPGEQYF. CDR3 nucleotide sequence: TGTGCCATCAGAGACCGGTCCCCGGGCGAGCAGTACTTC.

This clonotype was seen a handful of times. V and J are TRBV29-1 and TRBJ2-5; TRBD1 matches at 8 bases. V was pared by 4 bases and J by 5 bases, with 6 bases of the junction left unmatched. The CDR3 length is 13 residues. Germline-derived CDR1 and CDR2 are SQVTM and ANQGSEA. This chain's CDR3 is CSVVGRGLETQYF. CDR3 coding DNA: TGCAGCGTTGTAGGCAGGGGGCTGGAGACCCAGTACTTC. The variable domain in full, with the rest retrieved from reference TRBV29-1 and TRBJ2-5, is SAVISQKPSRDICQRGTSLTIQCQVDSQVTMMFWYRQQPGQSLTLIATANQGSEATYESGFVIDKFPISRPNLTFSTLTVSNMSPEDSSIYLCSVVGRGLETQYFGPGTRLLVL.

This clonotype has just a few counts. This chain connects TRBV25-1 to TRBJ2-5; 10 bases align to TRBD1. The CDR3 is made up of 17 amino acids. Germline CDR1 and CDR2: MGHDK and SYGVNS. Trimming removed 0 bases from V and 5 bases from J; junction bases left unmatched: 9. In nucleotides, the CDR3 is TGTGCCAGCAGTGAATATCCCCCGACAGGGGGCGCGGAGACCCAGTACTTC. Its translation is CASSEYPPTGGAETQYF.

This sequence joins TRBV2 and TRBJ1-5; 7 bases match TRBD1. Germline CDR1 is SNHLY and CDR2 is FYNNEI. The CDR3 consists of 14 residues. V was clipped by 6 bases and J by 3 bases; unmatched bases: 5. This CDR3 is CASSSTGNNQPQHF. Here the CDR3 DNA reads TGTGCCAGCAGCTCGACAGGGAACAATCAGCCCCAGCATTTT. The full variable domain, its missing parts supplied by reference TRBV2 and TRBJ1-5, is EPEVTQTPSHQVTQMGQEVILRCVPISNHLYFYWYRQILGQKVEFLVSFYNNEISEKSEIFDDQFSVERPDGSNFTLKIRSTKLEDSAMYFCASSSTGNNQPQHFGDGTRLSIL.

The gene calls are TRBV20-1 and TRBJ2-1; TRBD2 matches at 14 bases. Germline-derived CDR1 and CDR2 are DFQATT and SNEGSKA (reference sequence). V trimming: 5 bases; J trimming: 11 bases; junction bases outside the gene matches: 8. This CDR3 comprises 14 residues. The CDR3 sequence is CSASGTSGGRQQFF. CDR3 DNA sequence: TGCAGTGCTTCCGGGACTAGCGGGGGCCGGCAGCAGTTCTTC.

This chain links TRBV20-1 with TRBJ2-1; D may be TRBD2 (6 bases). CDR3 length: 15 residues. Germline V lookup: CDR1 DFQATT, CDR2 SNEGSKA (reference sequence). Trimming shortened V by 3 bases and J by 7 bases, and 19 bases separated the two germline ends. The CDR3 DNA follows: TGCAGTGCTAGTGGGGCGGGACCGCGGGATAATGAGCAGTTCTTC. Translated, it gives CSASGAGPRDNEQFF.

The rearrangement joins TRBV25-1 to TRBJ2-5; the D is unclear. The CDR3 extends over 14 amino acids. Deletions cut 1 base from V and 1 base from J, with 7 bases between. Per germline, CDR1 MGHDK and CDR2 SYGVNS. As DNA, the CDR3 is TGTGCCAGCAGTGAATCCCCGGTCCAAGAGACCCAGTACTTC. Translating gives CASSESPVQETQYF.

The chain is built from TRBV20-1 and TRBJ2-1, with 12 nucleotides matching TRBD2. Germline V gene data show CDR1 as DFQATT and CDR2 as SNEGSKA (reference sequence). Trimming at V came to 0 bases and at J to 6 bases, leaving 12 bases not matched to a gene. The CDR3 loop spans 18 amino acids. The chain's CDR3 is CSARDRKASGRAGNEQFF. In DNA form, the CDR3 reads TGCAGTGCTAGAGATAGGAAGGCTAGCGGGAGGGCCGGCAATGAGCAGTTCTTC.

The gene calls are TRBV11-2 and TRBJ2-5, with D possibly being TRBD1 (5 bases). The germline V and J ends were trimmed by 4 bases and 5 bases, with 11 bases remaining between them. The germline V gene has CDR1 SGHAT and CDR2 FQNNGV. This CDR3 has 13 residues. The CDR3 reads CASSSTVMETQYF. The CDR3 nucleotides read TGTGCCAGCAGCTCGACAGTTATGGAGACCCAGTACTTC.

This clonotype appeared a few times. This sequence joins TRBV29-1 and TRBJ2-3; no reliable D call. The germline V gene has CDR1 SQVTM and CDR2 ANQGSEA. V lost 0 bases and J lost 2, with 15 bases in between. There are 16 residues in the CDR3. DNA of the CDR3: TGCAGCGTTGAAGATCTGGAAGGGATCGTCACAGATACGCAGTATTTT. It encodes CSVEDLEGIVTDTQYF.

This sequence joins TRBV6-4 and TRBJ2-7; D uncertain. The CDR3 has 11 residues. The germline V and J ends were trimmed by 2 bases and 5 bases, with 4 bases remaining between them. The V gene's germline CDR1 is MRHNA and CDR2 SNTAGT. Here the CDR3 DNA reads TGTGCCAGCAGTGACGGGAACGAGCAGTACTTC. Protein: CASSDGNEQYF.

CDR3 protein: CATSWMDRALHDEQYF. CDR3 sequence (DNA): TGTGCCACCAGCTGGATGGACAGGGCCCTTCATGACGAGCAGTACTTC. This chain links TRBV15 with TRBJ2-7; TRBD1 aligns across 8 bases. V trimming: 5 bases; J trimming: 5 bases; junction bases outside the gene matches: 14. The germline CDR1 and CDR2 sequences are LNHNV and YYDKDF (reference sequence). The CDR3 covers 16 residues. Looking up the rest from reference TRBV15 and TRBJ2-7 gives the full variable domain: DAMVIQNPRYQVTQFGKPVTLSCSQTLNHNVMYWYQQKSSQAPKLLFHYYDKDFNNEADTPDNFQSRRPNTSFCFLDIRSPGLGDTAMYLCATSWMDRALHDEQYFGPGTRLTVT.